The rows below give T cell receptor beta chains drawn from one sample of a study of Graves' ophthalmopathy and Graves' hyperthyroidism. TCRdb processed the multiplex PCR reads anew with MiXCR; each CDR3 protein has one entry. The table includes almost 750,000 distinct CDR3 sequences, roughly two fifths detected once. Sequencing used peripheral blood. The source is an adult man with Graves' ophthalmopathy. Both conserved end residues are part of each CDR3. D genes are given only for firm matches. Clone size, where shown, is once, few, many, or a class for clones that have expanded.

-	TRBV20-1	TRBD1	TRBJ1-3	CSASLGGPSRNTIYF	TGCAGTGCTAGTTTAGGGGGCCCTTCTAGAAACACCATATATTTT
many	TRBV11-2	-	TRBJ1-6	CASSLDQGGNSPLHF	TGTGCCAGCAGCTTAGACCAGGGCGGTAATTCACCCCTCCACTTT
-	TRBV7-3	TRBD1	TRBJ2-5	CASRELGQGAETQYF	TGTGCCAGCAGAGAACTCGGACAGGGGGCAGAGACCCAGTACTTC
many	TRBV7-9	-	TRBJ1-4	CASSLAFGYEKLFF	TGTGCCAGCAGCTTAGCGTTCGGATACGAAAAACTGTTTTTT
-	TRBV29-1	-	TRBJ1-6	CSGSVNSPLHF	TGCAGCGGGTCGGTCAATTCACCCCTCCACTTT
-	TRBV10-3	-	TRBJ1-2	CAIGQSGAAHNYGYTF	TGTGCCATCGGCCAGTCCGGGGCAGCCCATAACTATGGCTACACCTTC
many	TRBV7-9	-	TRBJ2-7	CASSFDTRHEQYF	TGTGCCAGCAGCTTCGACACTCGGCACGAGCAGTACTTC
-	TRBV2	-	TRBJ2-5	CASSEWLASQETQYF	TGTGCCAGCAGTGAGTGGTTGGCGAGCCAAGAGACCCAGTACTTC
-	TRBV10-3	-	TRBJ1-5	CASSLGGNSNQPRHF	TGCGCCAGCAGCTTGGGAGGGAATAGCAATCAGCCCCGGCATTTT
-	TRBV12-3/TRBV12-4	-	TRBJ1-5	CASTDFGGTPQHF	TGTGCCAGCACCGACTTTGGCGGGACACCCCAGCATTTT
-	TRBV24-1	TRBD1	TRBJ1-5	CASSYPTGEGDQPQHF	TGTGCCAGCAGTTACCCGACAGGGGAGGGGGATCAGCCCCAGCATTTT
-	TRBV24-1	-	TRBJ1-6	CASSYGTDYNSPLHF	TGTGCCAGCAGTTACGGGACGGACTATAATTCACCCCTCCACTTT
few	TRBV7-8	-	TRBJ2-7	CASSFNNAGWEQYF	TGTGCCAGCAGCTTCAATAATGCGGGATGGGAGCAGTACTTC
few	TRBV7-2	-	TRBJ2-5	CASSFSGTTQETQYF	TGTGCCAGCAGCTTCTCAGGGACCACCCAAGAGACCCAGTACTTC
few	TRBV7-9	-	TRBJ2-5	CASSLPRQETQYF	TGTGCCAGCAGCTTGCCGCGGCAGGAGACCCAGTACTTC
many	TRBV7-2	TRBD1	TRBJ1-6	CASSPTKQGLGNSPLHF	TGTGCCAGCAGCCCGACCAAACAGGGGTTGGGTAATTCACCCCTCCACTTT
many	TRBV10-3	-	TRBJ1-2	CAIRSRQPGNYGYTF	TGTGCCATCAGGTCCAGACAGCCGGGGAACTATGGCTACACCTTC
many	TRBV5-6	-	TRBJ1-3	CASSLVGTGNTIYF	TGTGCCAGCAGCTTGGTGGGGACTGGAAACACCATATATTTT